The 15 T cell receptor beta chains given below trace back to one sample, sequenced in a study of OX40 agonist ivuxolimab in advanced cancers. This table comes from immunoSEQ multiplex PCR, and its TCRdb copy is limited to in-frame clones, with some not included. Among some 40,000 clones, almost 80% were seen once, and the ten largest hold about 20%. The input for sequencing was CD4+ or CD8+ T cells sorted from blood, taken in a trial of the OX40 agonist ivuxolimab. The receptors were gathered from an adult with an advanced solid tumor such as melanoma, head and neck, liver or kidney cancer.

The rearrangement joins TRBV9 to TRBJ2-3, with D unresolved. Trimming removed 3 bases from V and 2 bases from J, with 10 bases in between. This CDR3 region has 14 residues. CDR1 SGDLS and CDR2 YYNGEE come from the germline V gene. In DNA, the CDR3 is TGTGCCAGCAGCGCCTCCTCCCTCACAGATACGCAGTATTTT. It yields the protein CASSASSLTDTQYF.

This chain joins TRBV28 and TRBJ1-2; a weak D match, TRBD1 (5 bases). In germline, CDR1 is MDHEN, CDR2 SYDVKM. Trimming shortened V by 0 bases and J by 4 bases, and 9 bases separated the two germline ends. This CDR3 is 14 amino acids long. CDR3 in DNA: TGTGCCAGCAGTTTATGGGGGGAAGGCTATGGCTACACCTTC. It translates to CASSLWGEGYGYTF.

V is TRBV7-6 and J is TRBJ2-7; TRBD1 matches 11 bases. The J segment lost 4 bases and the V segment lost 5 bases, leaving 7 bases of the junction unmatched. This CDR3 contains 15 residues. Germline V gene lookup returns CDR1 SGHVS and CDR2 FNYEAQ. CDR3 DNA sequence: TGTGCCAGCAGCCCCGCCGGGACAGGGGGGTACGAGCAGTACTTC. Translation gives CASSPAGTGGYEQYF.

The rearrangement links TRBV7-9 to TRBJ2-7; 8 nucleotides align to TRBD2. From germline, CDR1 is SEHNR and CDR2 FQNEAQ (reference sequence). The length of the CDR3 is 14 residues. With V trimmed by 1 base and J by 3 bases, 2 bases remained unmatched. CDR3 in amino acids: CASSLVAGGYEQYF. As DNA, the CDR3 is TGTGCCAGCAGCTTAGTGGCGGGAGGCTACGAGCAGTACTTC. The full variable domain, in which reference TRBV7-9 and TRBJ2-7 provide the parts outside the CDR3, is DTGVSQNPRHKITKRGQNVTFRCDPISEHNRLYWYRQTLGQGPEFLTYFQNEAQLEKSRLLSDRFSAERPKGSFSTLEIQRTEQGDSAMYLCASSLVAGGYEQYFGPGTRLTVT.

The V and J genes are TRBV4-1 and TRBJ1-1; D call uncertain. The germline CDR1 and CDR2 sequences are MGHRA and YSYEKL. The CDR3 is made up of 14 amino acids. V gave up 0 bases and J gave up 2 bases, with 7 bases separating them. Here the CDR3 reads CASSQEDLNTEAFF. CDR3 nucleotides: TGCGCCAGCAGCCAAGAGGATTTAAACACTGAAGCTTTCTTT.

The chain is built from TRBV27 and TRBJ2-5; TRBD1 matches at 9 bases. V lost 5 bases and J lost 5; bases outside the gene matches: 6. This CDR3 contains 14 residues. Germline V gene lookup returns CDR1 MNHEY and CDR2 SMNVEV (reference sequence). DNA for the CDR3: TGTGCCAGCAGTCCAACAGGGGGCGCGGAGACCCAGTACTTC. This translates into CASSPTGGAETQYF.

This clone was counted once. The V and J genes are TRBV29-1 and TRBJ1-2; maybe TRBD1 (6 bases). Germline-derived CDR1 and CDR2 are SQVTM and ANQGSEA. V lost 7 bases to trimming and J lost 5 bases, with 14 bases between them. The CDR3 has 12 amino acids. This CDR3 reads CSAGEGGYGYTF. The CDR3 DNA reads as TGCAGCGCTGGAGAAGGGGGATATGGCTACACCTTC.

This clone was observed a handful of times. This rearrangement joins TRBV4-3 to TRBJ1-1; no definite D call. V was cut by 0 bases and J by 6 bases, with 11 bases left in between. CDR1 LGHNA and CDR2 YSLEER come from the germline V gene. The CDR3 sequence is 14 residues long. The CDR3 protein is CASSQDRGGAEAFF. CDR3 coding DNA: TGCGCCAGCAGCCAAGATCGAGGCGGGGCTGAAGCTTTCTTT.

The V call is TRBV12-5, the J call TRBJ1-1; D not resolved. The CDR3 runs 16 residues. Looked up from germline, CDR1 is LGHNT and CDR2 is FRNRAP. V was cut by 0 bases and J by 1 base, with 12 bases left in between. The CDR3 spells CASGLVQTPGNTEAFF. The CDR3 bases are TGTGCTAGTGGTTTGGTACAAACGCCAGGGAACACTGAAGCTTTCTTT.

V and J are TRBV7-2 and TRBJ1-1; possible D gene TRBD1, 6 bases. The CDR3 covers 15 residues. Trimming stripped 5 bases from V and 6 bases from J, with 19 bases between. Germline CDR1 reads SGHTA; CDR2 reads FQGNSA. In DNA, the CDR3 is TGTGCCAGCAGCACACTGACAGGTCGGGTTGCTGAAGCTTTCTTT. It yields the protein CASSTLTGRVAEAFF. Supplemented by reference TRBV7-2 and TRBJ1-1, the full variable domain reads GAGVSQSPSNKVTEKGKDVELRCDPISGHTALYWYRQSLGQGLEFLIYFQGNSAPDKSGLPSDRFSAERTGGSVSTLTIQRTQQEDSAVYLCASSTLTGRVAEAFFGQGTRLTVV.

V and J are TRBV5-1 and TRBJ2-6; TRBD1 aligns across 8 bases. The CDR3 has 17 residues. V shed 0 bases and J 0 bases; nucleotides not matched to a gene: 2. Germline CDR1 SGHRS, CDR2 YFSETQ. In DNA, the CDR3 is TGCGCCAGCAGCTTGGGACAGGGGACCTCTGGGGCCAACGTCCTGACTTTC. It is translated as CASSLGQGTSGANVLTF.

The genes are TRBV9 and TRBJ2-1; possibly TRBD1 or TRBD2 for D (6 bases each). The germline V gene encodes CDR1 SGDLS and CDR2 YYNGEE. V dropped 0 bases and J dropped 5 bases, with 12 bases sitting between them. CDR3 size: 15 residues. The CDR3 protein is CASSVEQGGNNEQFF. Written as DNA, the CDR3 is TGTGCCAGCAGCGTAGAACAGGGAGGCAACAATGAGCAGTTCTTC.

This clone was detected once. The V and J genes are TRBV6-6 and TRBJ1-2, with unresolved D. Germline loops: CDR1 MNHNY, CDR2 SVGAGI (reference sequence). Deletions cut 8 bases from V and 6 bases from J, with 13 bases between. The CDR3 spans 12 residues. The CDR3 loop is CASAQSQNGYTF. CDR3 coding DNA: TGTGCCAGCGCCCAATCGCAAAATGGCTACACCTTC.

This clone was found a few times. The genes are TRBV28 and TRBJ2-7; 10 nucleotides align to TRBD1. V dropped 4 bases and J dropped 5; count of bases not matched to a gene: 8. The CDR3 has 15 residues. Germline values: CDR1 MDHEN, CDR2 SYDVKM. The chain's CDR3 is CASSSPGQGYDEQYF. Here the CDR3 DNA reads TGTGCCAGCAGTTCGCCGGGACAGGGGTACGACGAGCAGTACTTC.

The chain recombines TRBV2 with TRBJ1-5; D is possibly TRBD1 (6 bases). The CDR3 is 14 residues long. V was shortened by 10 bases and J by 1 base, with 14 bases between the two germline ends. In germline, CDR1 is SNHLY, CDR2 FYNNEI. Here the CDR3 reads CATARGGSNQPQHF. CDR3 nucleotide sequence: TGTGCCACCGCGAGGGGGGGGAGCAATCAGCCCCAGCATTTT. Full variable domain (rest looked up from reference TRBV2 and TRBJ1-5): EPEVTQTPSHQVTQMGQEVILRCVPISNHLYFYWYRQILGQKVEFLVSFYNNEISEKSEIFDDQFSVERPDGSNFTLKIRSTKLEDSAMYFCATARGGSNQPQHFGDGTRLSIL.